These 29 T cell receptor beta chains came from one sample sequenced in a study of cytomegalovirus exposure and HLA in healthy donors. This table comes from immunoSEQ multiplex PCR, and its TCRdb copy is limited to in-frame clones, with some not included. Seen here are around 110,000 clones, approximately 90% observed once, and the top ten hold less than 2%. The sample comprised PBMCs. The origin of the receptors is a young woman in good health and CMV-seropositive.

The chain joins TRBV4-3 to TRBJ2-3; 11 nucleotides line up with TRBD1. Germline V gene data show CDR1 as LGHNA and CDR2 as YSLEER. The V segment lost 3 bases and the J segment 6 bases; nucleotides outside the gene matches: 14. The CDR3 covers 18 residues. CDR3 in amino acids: CASSQLLRDRGVADTQYF. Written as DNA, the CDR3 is TGCGCCAGCAGCCAGCTCCTCCGGGACAGGGGGGTAGCCGATACGCAGTATTTT.

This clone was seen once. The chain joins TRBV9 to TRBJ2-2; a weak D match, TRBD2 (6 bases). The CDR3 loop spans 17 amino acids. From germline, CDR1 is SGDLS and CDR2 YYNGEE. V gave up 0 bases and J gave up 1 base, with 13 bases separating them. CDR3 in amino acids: CASSVEVGGMNTGELFF. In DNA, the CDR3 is TGTGCCAGCAGCGTAGAAGTGGGCGGGATGAACACCGGGGAGCTGTTTTTT.

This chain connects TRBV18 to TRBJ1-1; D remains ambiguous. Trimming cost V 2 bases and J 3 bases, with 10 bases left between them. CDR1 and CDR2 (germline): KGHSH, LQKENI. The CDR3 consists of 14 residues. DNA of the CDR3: TGTGCCAGCTCACCATCGGGGTTTGACACTGAAGCTTTCTTT. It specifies CASSPSGFDTEAFF. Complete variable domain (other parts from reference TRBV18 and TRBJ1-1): NAGVMQNPRHLVRRRGQEARLRCSPMKGHSHVYWYRQLPEEGLKFMVYLQKENIIDESGMPKERFSAEFPKEGPSILRIQQVVRGDSAAYFCASSPSGFDTEAFFGQGTRLTVV.

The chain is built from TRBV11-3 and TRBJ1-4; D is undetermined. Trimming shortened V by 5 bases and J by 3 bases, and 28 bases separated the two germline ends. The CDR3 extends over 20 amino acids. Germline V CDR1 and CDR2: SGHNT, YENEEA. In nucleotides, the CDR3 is TGTGCCAGCAGCCTCGAGGAGGCGATGGAGGAAAAAACAGCTAATGAAAAACTGTTTTTT. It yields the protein CASSLEEAMEEKTANEKLFF.

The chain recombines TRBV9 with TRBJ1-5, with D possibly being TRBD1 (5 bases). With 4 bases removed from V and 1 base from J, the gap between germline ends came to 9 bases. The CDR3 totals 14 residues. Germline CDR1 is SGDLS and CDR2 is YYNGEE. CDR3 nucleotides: TGTGCCAGCAGCCCTTGGGGCAGCAATCAGCCCCAGCATTTT. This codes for CASSPWGSNQPQHF.

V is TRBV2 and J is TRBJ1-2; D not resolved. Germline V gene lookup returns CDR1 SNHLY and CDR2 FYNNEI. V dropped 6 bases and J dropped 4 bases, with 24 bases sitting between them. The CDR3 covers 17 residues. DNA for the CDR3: TGTGCCAGCAGAGAGGTTAAACTTAGACCGCCGAGCTATGGCTACACCTTC. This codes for CASREVKLRPPSYGYTF.

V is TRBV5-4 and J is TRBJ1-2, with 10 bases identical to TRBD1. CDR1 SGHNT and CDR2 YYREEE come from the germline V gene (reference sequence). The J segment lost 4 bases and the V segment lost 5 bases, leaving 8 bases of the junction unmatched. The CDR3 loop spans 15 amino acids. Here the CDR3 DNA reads TGTGCCAGCAGATTTGCCGGGACAGGGGTCTATGGCTACACCTTC. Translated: CASRFAGTGVYGYTF.

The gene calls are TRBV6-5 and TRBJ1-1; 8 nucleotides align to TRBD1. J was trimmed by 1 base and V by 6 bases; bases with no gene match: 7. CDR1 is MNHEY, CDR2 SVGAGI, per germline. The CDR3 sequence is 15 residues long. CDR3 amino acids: CASRRQGYPNTEAFF. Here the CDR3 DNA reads TGTGCCAGCAGGAGACAGGGGTACCCGAACACTGAAGCTTTCTTT.

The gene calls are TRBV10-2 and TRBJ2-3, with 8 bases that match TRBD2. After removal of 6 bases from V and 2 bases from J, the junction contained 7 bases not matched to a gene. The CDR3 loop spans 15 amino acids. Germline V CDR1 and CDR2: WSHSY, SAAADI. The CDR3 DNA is TGCGCCAGCAGGCGGGGCGGGGGGTTCACAGATACGCAGTATTTT. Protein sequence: CASRRGGGFTDTQYF.

The chain's CDR3 is CASSLEARRNGYTF. The DNA for the CDR3 is TGTGCCAGCAGCTTGGAAGCCCGAAGAAATGGCTACACCTTC. The chain carries TRBV5-6 and TRBJ1-2, with D hard to call. The CDR3 totals 14 residues. Deletions cut 0 bases from V and 6 bases from J, with 12 bases between. CDR1 and CDR2 from the germline V gene are SGHDT and YYEEEE.

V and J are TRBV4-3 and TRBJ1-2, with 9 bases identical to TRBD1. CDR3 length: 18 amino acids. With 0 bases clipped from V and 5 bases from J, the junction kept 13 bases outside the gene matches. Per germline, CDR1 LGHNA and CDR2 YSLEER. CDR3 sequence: CASSQEPPGQGRRYGYTF. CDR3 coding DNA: TGCGCCAGCAGCCAAGAACCCCCGGGACAGGGAAGGAGATATGGCTACACCTTC.

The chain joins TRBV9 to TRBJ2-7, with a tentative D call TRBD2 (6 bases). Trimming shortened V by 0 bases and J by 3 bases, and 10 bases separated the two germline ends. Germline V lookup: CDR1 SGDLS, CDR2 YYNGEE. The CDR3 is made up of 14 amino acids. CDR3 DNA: TGTGCCAGCAGCGTAGACCAGGGAGGCTACGAGCAGTACTTC. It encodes CASSVDQGGYEQYF.

The CDR3 DNA reads as TGTGCCAGCAGTTCATTTGGGGGGGCTGGATATGGCTACACCTTC. It codes for CASSSFGGAGYGYTF. J is TRBJ1-2 and V is TRBV6-5, with D possibly being TRBD1 (6 bases). V was cut by 4 bases and J by 5 bases, with 17 bases left in between. Germline V gene data show CDR1 as MNHEY and CDR2 as SVGAGI. CDR3 length equals 15 residues.

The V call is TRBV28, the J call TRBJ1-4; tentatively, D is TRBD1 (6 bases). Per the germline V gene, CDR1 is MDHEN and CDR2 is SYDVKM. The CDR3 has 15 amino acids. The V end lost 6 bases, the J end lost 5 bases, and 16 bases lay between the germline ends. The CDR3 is CASSPPGRGNEKLFF. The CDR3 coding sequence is TGTGCCAGCAGCCCCCCGGGGAGGGGGAATGAAAAACTGTTTTTT.

The CDR3 spells CATSRGQGAFSNQPQHF. The CDR3 DNA reads TGTGCCACCAGCAGGGGACAGGGGGCGTTTAGCAATCAGCCCCAGCATTTT. The V call is TRBV15, the J call TRBJ1-5; TRBD1 matches 12 bases. The ends lost 3 bases at V and 0 bases at J; junction bases unmatched: 3. This CDR3 is 17 amino acids long. CDR1 LNHNV and CDR2 YYDKDF come from the germline V gene (reference sequence).

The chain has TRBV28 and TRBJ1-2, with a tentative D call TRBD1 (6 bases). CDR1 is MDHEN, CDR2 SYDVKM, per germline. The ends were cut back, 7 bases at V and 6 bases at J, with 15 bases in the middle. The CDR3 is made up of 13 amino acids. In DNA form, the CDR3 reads TGTGCCAGCACTGTTACCAGGGGCAATGGCTACACCTTC. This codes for CASTVTRGNGYTF.

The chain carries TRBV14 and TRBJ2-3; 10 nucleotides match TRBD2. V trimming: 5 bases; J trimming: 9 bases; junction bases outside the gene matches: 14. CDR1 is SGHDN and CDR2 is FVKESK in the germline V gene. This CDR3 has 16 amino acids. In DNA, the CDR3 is TGTGCCAGCAGCGCCCCCGCCCTAGCGGGGGCCCACACGCAGTATTTT. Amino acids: CASSAPALAGAHTQYF.

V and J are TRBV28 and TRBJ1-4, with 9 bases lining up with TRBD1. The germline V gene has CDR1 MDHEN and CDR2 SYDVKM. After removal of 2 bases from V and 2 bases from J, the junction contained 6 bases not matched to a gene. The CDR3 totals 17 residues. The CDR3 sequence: CASSLTGGAFTNEKLFF. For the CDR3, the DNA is TGTGCCAGCAGTTTAACAGGGGGCGCCTTTACTAATGAAAAACTGTTTTTT.

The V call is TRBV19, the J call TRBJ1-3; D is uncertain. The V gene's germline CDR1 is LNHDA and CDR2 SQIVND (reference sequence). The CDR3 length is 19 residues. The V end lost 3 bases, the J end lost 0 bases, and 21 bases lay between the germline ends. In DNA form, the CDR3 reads TGTGCCAGTAGTATGTATGGACTTAGGACGGCGAGCTCTGGAAACACCATATATTTT. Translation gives CASSMYGLRTASSGNTIYF.

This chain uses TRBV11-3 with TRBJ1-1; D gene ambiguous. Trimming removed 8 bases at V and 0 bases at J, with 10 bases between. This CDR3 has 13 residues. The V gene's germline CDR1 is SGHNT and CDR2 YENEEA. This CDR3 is CASFRFLNTEAFF. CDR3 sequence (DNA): TGTGCCAGCTTCAGGTTCTTGAACACTGAAGCTTTCTTT.

CDR3 in DNA: TGTGCCAGCTCACCTCCTTTGACTAGCGAAACTTACAATGAGCAGTTCTTC. Protein: CASSPPLTSETYNEQFF. V is TRBV18 and J is TRBJ2-1; 8 bases map to TRBD2. The CDR3 covers 17 residues. Germline CDR1 reads KGHSH; CDR2 reads LQKENI. The trim removed 3 bases at V and 4 bases at J, leaving 11 bases unmatched.

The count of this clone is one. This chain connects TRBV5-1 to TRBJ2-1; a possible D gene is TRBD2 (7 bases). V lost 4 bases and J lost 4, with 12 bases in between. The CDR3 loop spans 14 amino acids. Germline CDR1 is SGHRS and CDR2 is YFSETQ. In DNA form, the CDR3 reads TGCGCCAGCAGCCAGGGGACTACATACAATGAGCAGTTCTTC. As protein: CASSQGTTYNEQFF.

This CDR3 is CASGTSGGLDTGELFF. The CDR3 coding sequence is TGTGCCAGCGGGACTAGCGGGGGGTTAGACACCGGGGAGCTGTTTTTT. The V call is TRBV2, the J call TRBJ2-2; 15 positions agree with TRBD2. CDR1 SNHLY and CDR2 FYNNEI come from the germline V gene. The CDR3 contains 16 residues. V lost 8 bases to trimming and J lost 3 bases; unmatched junction nucleotides: 4.

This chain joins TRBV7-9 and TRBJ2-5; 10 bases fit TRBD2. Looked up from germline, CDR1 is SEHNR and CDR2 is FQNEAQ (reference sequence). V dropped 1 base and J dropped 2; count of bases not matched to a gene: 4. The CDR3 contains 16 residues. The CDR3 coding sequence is TGTGCCAGCAGCTTAGACCCAGCGGGGGGGCAAGAGACCCAGTACTTC. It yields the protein CASSLDPAGGQETQYF. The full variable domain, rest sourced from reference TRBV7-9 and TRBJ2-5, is DTGVSQNPRHKITKRGQNVTFRCDPISEHNRLYWYRQTLGQGPEFLTYFQNEAQLEKSRLLSDRFSAERPKGSFSTLEIQRTEQGDSAMYLCASSLDPAGGQETQYFGPGTRLLVL.

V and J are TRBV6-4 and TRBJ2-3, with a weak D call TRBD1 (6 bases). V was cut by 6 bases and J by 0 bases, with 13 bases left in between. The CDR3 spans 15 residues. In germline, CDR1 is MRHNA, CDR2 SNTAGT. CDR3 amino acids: CASRMSGESTDTQYF. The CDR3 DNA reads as TGTGCCAGCAGGATGTCAGGGGAGAGCACAGATACGCAGTATTTT.

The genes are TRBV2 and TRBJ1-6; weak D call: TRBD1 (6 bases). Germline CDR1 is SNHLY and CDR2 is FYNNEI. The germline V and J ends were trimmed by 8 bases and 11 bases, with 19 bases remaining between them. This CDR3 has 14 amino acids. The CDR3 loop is CASALPGGRAPLHF. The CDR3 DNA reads TGTGCCAGCGCCCTTCCTGGGGGCAGGGCACCCCTCCACTTT.

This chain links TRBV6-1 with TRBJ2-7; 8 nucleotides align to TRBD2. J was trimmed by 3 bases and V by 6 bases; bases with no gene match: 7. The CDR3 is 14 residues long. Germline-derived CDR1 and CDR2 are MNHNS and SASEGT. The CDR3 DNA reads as TGTGCCAGCAGGGGGACTAGTTGGGGCTACGAGCAGTACGTC. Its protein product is CASRGTSWGYEQYV.

CDR3 in amino acids: CASSGGQGNEQFF. The CDR3 bases are TGTGCCAGCAGTGGGGGCCAGGGAAATGAGCAGTTCTTC. This chain links TRBV2 with TRBJ2-1, with D possibly TRBD1 on 5 matching bases. The V end lost 4 bases, the J end lost 7 bases, and 11 bases lay between the germline ends. Germline CDR1 SNHLY, CDR2 FYNNEI. The CDR3 runs 13 residues.

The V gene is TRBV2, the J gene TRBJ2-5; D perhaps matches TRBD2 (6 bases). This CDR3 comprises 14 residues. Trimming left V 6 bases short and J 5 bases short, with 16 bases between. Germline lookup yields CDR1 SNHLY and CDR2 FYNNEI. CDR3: CASRPGTAGETQYF. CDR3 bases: TGTGCCAGCAGACCAGGGACGGCGGGGGAGACCCAGTACTTC.